This T cell receptor beta chain appears in the sequencing data of a study of T cells in Graves' hyperthyroidism and ophthalmopathy. Overall study context: Peripheral blood draws took place at initial diagnosis, ahead of any treatment.

RNA transcripts were the template for amplifying TCR beta CDR3 regions. Primed by the HTBI set, a first-round RT-PCR was run on the TCR CDR3. One entry per CDR3 protein results from TCRdb running MiXCR on the multiplex PCR reads. The sample lists about 520,000 distinct CDR3 sequences, around a quarter occurring once. Germline loops: CDR1 LNHDA, CDR2 SQIVND (reference sequence). This CDR3 has 14 amino acids. With 5 bases removed from V and 1 base from J, the gap between germline ends came to 11 bases. Points from the study as a whole: Separation of ophthalmopathy from stable hyperthyroidism was achieved by a 13 V-J model.

The sample holds a few counts of this clonotype. Its antigen is not identified. The clonotype originates from a woman aged 30 to 39 with Graves' ophthalmopathy. The chain couples TRBV19 to TRBJ1-1; D is perhaps TRBD1 (6 bases). The sample consisted of blood. CDR3 amino acids: CASSQTGSNTEAFF. In DNA, the CDR3 is TGTGCCAGTAGTCAGACAGGCTCGAACACTGAAGCTTTCTTT.